This T cell receptor (beta chain) is drawn from a study of blood T cell repertoires in COVID-19. There are 12 residues in the CDR3. Germline assignment: CDR1 MDHEN and CDR2 SYDVKM. The V gene lost 8 bases and the J gene lost 3 bases, with 11 bases spanning the gap. Original processing notes: Counts of nucleated cells, estimated from reference gene primer amplification, were obtained. Using immunoSEQ multiplex PCR, the repertoire was profiled, and TCRdb retains in-frame clones only, with some absent. V and J calls and clone size are those listed in that table; D and trimming were worked out from the DNA. The sample lists 58,000 or so clones; 80% to 90% were seen once.

The sample was peripheral blood. The receptor comes from a woman in her 70s with active COVID-19. This chain connects TRBV28 to TRBJ2-7, with a tentative D call TRBD2 (6 bases). The CDR3 sequence is CASGDLGYEQYF. The CDR3, as DNA: TGTGCCAGCGGGGACTTAGGCTACGAGCAGTACTTC.